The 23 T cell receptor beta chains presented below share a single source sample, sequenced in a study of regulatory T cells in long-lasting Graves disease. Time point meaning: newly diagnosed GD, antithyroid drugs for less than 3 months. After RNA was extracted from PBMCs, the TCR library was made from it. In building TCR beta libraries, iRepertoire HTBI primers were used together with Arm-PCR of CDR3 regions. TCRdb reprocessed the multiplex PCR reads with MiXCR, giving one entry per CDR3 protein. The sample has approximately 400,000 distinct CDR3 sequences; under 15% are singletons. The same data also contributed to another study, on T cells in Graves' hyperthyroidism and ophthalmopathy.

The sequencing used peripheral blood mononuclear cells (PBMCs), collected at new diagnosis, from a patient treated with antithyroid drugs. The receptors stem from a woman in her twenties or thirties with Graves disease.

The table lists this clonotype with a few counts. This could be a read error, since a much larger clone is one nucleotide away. The CDR3 coding sequence is TGTGCCAGCAGAGCGGACAGGGGGCCCTGCGAGCAGTACTTC. It specifies CASRADRGPCEQYF. The V gene is TRBV28, the J gene TRBJ2-7; 11 bases are shared with TRBD1. The length of the CDR3 is 14 residues. Per germline, CDR1 MDHEN and CDR2 SYDVKM. With V trimmed by 6 bases and J by 6 bases, 7 bases remained unmatched.

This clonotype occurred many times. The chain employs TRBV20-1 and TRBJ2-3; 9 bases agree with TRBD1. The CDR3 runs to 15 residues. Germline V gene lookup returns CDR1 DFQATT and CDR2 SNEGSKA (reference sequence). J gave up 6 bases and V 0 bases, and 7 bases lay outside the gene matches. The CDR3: CSARDATGGTDTQYF. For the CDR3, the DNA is TGCAGTGCTAGAGATGCGACAGGGGGTACGGATACGCAGTATTTT.

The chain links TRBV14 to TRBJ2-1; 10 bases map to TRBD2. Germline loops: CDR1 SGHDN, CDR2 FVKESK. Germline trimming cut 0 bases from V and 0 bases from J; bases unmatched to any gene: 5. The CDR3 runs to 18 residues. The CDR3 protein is CASSQDRASGSSYNEQFF. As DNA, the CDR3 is TGTGCCAGCAGCCAAGATAGGGCTAGCGGGAGCTCCTACAATGAGCAGTTCTTC.

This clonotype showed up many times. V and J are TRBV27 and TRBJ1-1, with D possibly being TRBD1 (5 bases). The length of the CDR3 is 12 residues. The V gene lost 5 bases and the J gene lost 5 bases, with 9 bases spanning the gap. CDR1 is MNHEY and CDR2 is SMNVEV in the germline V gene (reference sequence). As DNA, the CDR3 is TGTGCCAGCAGTCCCCCAGGGACTGAAGCTTTCTTT. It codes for CASSPPGTEAFF.

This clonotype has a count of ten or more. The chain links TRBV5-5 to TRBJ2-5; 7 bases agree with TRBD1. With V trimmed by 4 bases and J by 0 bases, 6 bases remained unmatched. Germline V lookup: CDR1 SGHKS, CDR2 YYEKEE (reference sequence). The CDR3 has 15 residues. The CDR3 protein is CASSQGQSDQETQYF. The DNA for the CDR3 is TGTGCCAGCAGCCAGGGACAGTCCGACCAAGAGACCCAGTACTTC. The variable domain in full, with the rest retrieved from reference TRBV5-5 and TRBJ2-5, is DAGVTQSPTHLIKTRGQQVTLRCSPISGHKSVSWYQQVLGQGPQFIFQYYEKEERGRGNFPDRFSARQFPNYSSELNVNALLLGDSALYLCASSQGQSDQETQYFGPGTRLLVL.

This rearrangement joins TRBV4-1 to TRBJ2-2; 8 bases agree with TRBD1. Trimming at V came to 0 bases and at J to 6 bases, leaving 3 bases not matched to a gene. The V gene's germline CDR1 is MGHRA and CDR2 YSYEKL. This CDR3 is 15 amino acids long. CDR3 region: CASSQDRGRAGELFF. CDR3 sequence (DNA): TGCGCCAGCAGCCAAGACAGGGGGCGGGCCGGGGAGCTGTTTTTT.

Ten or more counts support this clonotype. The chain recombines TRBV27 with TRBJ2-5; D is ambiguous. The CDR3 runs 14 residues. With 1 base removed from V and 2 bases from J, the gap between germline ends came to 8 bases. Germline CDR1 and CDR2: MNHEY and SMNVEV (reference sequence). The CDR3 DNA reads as TGTGCCAGCAGTTTATTAGGGTTTCAAGAGACCCAGTACTTC. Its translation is CASSLLGFQETQYF.

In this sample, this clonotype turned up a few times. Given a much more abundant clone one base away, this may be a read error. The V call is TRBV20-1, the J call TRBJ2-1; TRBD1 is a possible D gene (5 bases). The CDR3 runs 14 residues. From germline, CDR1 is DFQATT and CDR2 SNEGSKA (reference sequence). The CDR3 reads CSAPTDSPYNEQLF. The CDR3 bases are TGCAGTGCCCCGACAGATTCCCCCTACAATGAGCAGCTCTTC.

The CDR3 DNA follows: TGTGCCAGCAGTGCCCCTTGGACAGACGAAGCTTTCTTT. It is translated as CASSAPWTDEAFF. The V call is TRBV12-3 or TRBV12-4, the J call TRBJ1-1; possible D gene TRBD1, 6 bases. This CDR3 has 13 residues. Trimming cost V 5 bases and J 8 bases, with 15 bases left between them.

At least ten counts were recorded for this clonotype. The CDR3 spells CASSLLAVSYEQYF. The CDR3 DNA follows: TGTGCCAGCAGCCTACTAGCGGTCTCCTACGAGCAGTACTTC. This chain links TRBV6-1 with TRBJ2-7, with 8 bases aligning to TRBD2. The V segment lost 6 bases and the J segment 0 bases; nucleotides outside the gene matches: 4. CDR1 MNHNS and CDR2 SASEGT come from the germline V gene. The CDR3 contains 14 residues.

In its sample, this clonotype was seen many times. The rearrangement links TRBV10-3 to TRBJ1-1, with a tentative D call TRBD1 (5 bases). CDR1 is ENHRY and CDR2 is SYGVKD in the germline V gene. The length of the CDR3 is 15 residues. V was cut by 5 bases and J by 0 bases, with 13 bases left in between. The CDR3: CAISRGSSMNTEAFF. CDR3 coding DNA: TGTGCCATCAGTCGGGGCTCCTCGATGAACACTGAAGCTTTCTTT.

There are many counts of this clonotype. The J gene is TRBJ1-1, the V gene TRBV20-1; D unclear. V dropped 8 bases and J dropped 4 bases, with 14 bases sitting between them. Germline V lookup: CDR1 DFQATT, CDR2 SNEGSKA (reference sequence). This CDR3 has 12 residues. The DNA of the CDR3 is TGCAGTTTCGCCTTCGGGTCCACTGAAGCTTTCTTT. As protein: CSFAFGSTEAFF.

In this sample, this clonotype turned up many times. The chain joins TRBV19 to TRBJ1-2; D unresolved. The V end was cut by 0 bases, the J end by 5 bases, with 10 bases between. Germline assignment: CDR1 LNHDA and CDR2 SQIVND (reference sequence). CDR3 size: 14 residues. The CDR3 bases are TGTGCCAGTAGTATAGAACCGACGTCATATGGCTACACCTTC. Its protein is CASSIEPTSYGYTF. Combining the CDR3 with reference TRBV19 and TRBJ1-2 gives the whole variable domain DGGITQSPKYLFRKEGQNVTLSCEQNLNHDAMYWYRQDPGQGLRLIYYSQIVNDFQKGDIAEGYSVSREKKESFPLTVTSAQKNPTAFYLCASSIEPTSYGYTFGSGTRLTVV.

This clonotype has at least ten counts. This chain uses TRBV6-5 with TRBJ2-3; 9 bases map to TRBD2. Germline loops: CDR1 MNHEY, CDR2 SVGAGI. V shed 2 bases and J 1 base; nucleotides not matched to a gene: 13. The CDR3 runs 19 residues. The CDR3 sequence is CASSYPPIDAGGRTDTQYF. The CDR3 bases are TGTGCCAGCAGTTACCCGCCGATCGACGCGGGAGGGCGCACAGATACGCAGTATTTT.

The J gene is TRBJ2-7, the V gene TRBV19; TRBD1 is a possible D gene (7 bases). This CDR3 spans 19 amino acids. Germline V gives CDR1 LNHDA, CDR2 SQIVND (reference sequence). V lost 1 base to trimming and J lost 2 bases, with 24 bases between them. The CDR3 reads CASSIVLGGGAWFPYEQYF. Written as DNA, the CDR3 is TGTGCCAGTAGTATAGTCCTCGGAGGGGGCGCGTGGTTCCCCTACGAGCAGTACTTC. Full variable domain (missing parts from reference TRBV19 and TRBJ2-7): DGGITQSPKYLFRKEGQNVTLSCEQNLNHDAMYWYRQDPGQGLRLIYYSQIVNDFQKGDIAEGYSVSREKKESFPLTVTSAQKNPTAFYLCASSIVLGGGAWFPYEQYFGPGTRLTVT.

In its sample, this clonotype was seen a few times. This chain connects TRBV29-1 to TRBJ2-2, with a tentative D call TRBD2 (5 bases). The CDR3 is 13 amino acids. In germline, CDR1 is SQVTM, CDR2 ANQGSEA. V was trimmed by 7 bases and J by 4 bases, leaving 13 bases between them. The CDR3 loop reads CSGLLAGTGELFF. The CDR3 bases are TGCAGCGGCCTCCTAGCTGGCACCGGGGAGCTGTTTTTT.

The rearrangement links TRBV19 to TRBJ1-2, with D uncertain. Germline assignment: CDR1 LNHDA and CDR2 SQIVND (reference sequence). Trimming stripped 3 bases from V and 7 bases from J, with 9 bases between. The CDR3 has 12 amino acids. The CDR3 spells CASSISEAGYTF. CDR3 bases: TGTGCCAGTAGTATCTCAGAGGCTGGCTACACCTTC.

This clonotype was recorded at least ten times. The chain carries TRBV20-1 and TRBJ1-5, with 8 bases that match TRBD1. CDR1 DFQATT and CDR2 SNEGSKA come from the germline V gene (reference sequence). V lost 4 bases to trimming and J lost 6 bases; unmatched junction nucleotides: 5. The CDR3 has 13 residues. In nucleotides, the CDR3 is TGCAGTGCTAATTCAGGGGGCAGTCAGCCCCAGCATTTT. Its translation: CSANSGGSQPQHF.

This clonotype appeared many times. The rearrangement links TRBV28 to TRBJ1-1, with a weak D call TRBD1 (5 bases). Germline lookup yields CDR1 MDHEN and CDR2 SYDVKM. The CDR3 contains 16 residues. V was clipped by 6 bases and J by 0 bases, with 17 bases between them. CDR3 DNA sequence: TGTGCCAGCAGGACAGAAAAACACTCTCTGAACACTGAAGCTTTCTTT. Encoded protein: CASRTEKHSLNTEAFF.

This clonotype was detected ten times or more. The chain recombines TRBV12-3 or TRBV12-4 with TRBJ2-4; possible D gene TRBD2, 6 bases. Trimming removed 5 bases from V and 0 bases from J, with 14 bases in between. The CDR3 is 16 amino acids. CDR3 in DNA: TGTGCCAGCAGTCCCCGGGAGCACCTAGCCAAAAACATTCAGTACTTC. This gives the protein CASSPREHLAKNIQYF.

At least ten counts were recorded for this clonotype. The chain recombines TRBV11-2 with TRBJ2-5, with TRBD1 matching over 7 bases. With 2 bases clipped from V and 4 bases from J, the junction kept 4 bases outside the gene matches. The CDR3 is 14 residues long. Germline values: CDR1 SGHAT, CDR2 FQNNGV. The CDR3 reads CASSLNAGGETQYF. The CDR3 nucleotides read TGTGCCAGCAGCTTAAACGCAGGGGGAGAGACCCAGTACTTC.

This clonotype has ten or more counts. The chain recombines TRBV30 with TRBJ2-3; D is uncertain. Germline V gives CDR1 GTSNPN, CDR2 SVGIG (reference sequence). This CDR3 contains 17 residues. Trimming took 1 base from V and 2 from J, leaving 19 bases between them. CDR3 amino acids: CAWSATRTAGYTDTQYF. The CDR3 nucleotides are TGTGCCTGGAGTGCTACTCGGACGGCCGGTTACACAGATACGCAGTATTTT.

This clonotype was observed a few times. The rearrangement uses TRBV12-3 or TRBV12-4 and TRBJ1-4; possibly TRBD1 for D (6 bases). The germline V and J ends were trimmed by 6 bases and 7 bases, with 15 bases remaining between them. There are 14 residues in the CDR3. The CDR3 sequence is CASSPQGYGEKLFF. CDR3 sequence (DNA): TGTGCCAGCAGCCCTCAGGGGTACGGTGAAAAACTGTTTTTT.